This is a list of T cell receptor beta chains from one sample in a study of cytomegalovirus exposure and HLA in healthy donors. Libraries were prepared by immunoSEQ multiplex PCR; TCRdb keeps only in-frame clonotypes and omits some of them. The sample yields fewer than 250,000 clones, roughly 85% seen once. The sequenced material came from PBMCs. The receptor set was obtained from a man between 18 and 29 years old in good health and CMV-seronegative. Both conserved end residues are part of each CDR3. A D gene is named only where the DNA matches it firmly. Only part of the rows carry a size: once, few, many, or a class if the clone is expanded.

V gene	D gene	J gene	clone size	CDR3 protein	CDR3 DNA
TRBV6-5	TRBD1	TRBJ1-5	NA	CASSRGQGREPQHF	TGTGCCAGCAGTAGAGGACAGGGGAGAGAGCCCCAGCATTTT
TRBV28	TRBD2	TRBJ2-1	NA	CASNLGLAGGLSVNEQFF	TGTGCCAGCAACCTTGGACTAGCGGGAGGGCTCTCTGTGAATGAGCAGTTCTTC
TRBV6-5	NA	TRBJ1-2	few	CASSYYAGSYGYTF	TGTGCCAGCAGTTACTATGCAGGATCCTATGGCTACACCTTC
TRBV27	NA	TRBJ2-5	once	CASSLMTNLETQYF	TGTGCCAGCAGTTTGATGACTAATTTGGAGACCCAGTACTTC
TRBV18	NA	TRBJ2-3	NA	CASSQATDTQYF	TGTGCCAGCTCACAAGCCACAGATACGCAGTATTTT
TRBV29-1	TRBD1	TRBJ2-7	NA	CSVETTGQTGEQYF	TGCAGCGTTGAGACTACGGGACAGACGGGTGAGCAGTACTTC
TRBV2	TRBD1	TRBJ1-1	NA	CASSESGRTGSVDTEAFF	TGTGCCAGCAGTGAAAGCGGCCGGACAGGATCCGTGGACACTGAAGCTTTCTTT
TRBV7-9	NA	TRBJ1-4	NA	CASSPGIENEKLFF	TGTGCCAGCAGCCCGGGGATAGAGAATGAAAAACTGTTTTTT
TRBV9	TRBD2	TRBJ2-1	NA	CASSVSLAGQHEQFF	TGTGCCAGCAGCGTAAGCCTAGCGGGACAGCATGAGCAGTTCTTC
TRBV7-9	TRBD1	TRBJ2-2	NA	CASSPAGGDTGELFF	TGTGCCAGCAGCCCAGCAGGGGGCGACACCGGGGAGCTGTTTTTT
TRBV5-1	TRBD2	TRBJ2-5	NA	CASKGSSGQETQYF	TGCGCCAGCAAAGGTTCTAGCGGCCAAGAGACCCAGTACTTC
TRBV2	TRBD1	TRBJ2-6	NA	CASTHPTGVGANVLTF	TGTGCCAGCACTCACCCGACAGGGGTTGGGGCCAACGTCCTGACTTTC
TRBV19	NA	TRBJ1-2	NA	CASTSRGTSGYTF	TGTGCCAGTACTTCACGCGGGACTTCTGGCTACACCTTC
TRBV6-5	NA	TRBJ1-6	NA	CASKSTRVNSPLHF	TGTGCCAGCAAGAGCACGCGGGTTAATTCACCCCTCCACTTT
TRBV11-2	NA	TRBJ2-4	once	CASSLSGGKNIQYF	TGTGCCAGCAGCTTATCCGGGGGCAAAAACATTCAGTACTTC
TRBV6-5	TRBD1	TRBJ2-3	NA	CASSYSQGASTDTQYF	TGTGCCAGCAGTTACTCGCAGGGGGCCAGCACAGATACGCAGTATTTT
TRBV2	NA	TRBJ2-2	NA	CASSVKGQNTGELFF	TGTGCCAGCAGTGTGAAAGGACAGAACACCGGGGAGCTGTTTTTT
TRBV7-9	NA	TRBJ1-2	NA	CASSPRAGGPMEGYTF	TGTGCCAGCAGCCCCCGGGCCGGGGGGCCTATGGAAGGCTACACCTTC
TRBV11-2	TRBD1	TRBJ2-7	few	CASSLRDRGRLMDYEQYF	TGTGCCAGCAGCTTACGGGACAGGGGCCGCCTGATGGATTACGAGCAGTACTTC
TRBV4-3	TRBD2	TRBJ2-3	NA	CASSLLTAGGSDTQYF	TGCGCCAGCAGCCTCCTCACTGCGGGGGGCTCAGATACGCAGTATTTT
TRBV7-6	TRBD1	TRBJ2-7	NA	CASSLGPGQASYEQYF	TGTGCCAGCAGCTTAGGACCGGGACAGGCGTCCTACGAGCAGTACTTC
TRBV7-3	NA	TRBJ2-2	NA	CASSDSTGELFF	TGTGCCAGCAGCGACTCAACCGGGGAGCTGTTTTTT
TRBV9	TRBD2	TRBJ2-5	NA	CASSVDGSGALKETQYF	TGTGCCAGCAGCGTAGATGGTAGCGGGGCGTTAAAAGAGACCCAGTACTTC
TRBV4-2	TRBD2	TRBJ2-6	NA	CASSQGLAGGKISGANVLTF	TGTGCCAGCAGCCAAGGACTAGCGGGGGGCAAAATCTCTGGGGCCAACGTCCTGACTTTC
TRBV13	TRBD2	TRBJ2-7	NA	CASSLSGTGRAYEQYF	TGTGCCAGCAGCCTCAGTGGTACCGGGAGGGCCTACGAGCAGTACTTC
TRBV9	TRBD1	TRBJ1-2	NA	CASSGGQDSLNGYTF	TGTGCCAGCAGCGGGGGACAGGACTCCCTAAATGGCTACACCTTC
TRBV4-1	NA	TRBJ2-7	NA	CASSQDLENEQYF	TGCGCCAGCAGCCAAGATCTCGAGAACGAGCAGTACTTC
TRBV6-1	NA	TRBJ2-7	NA	CASSEGGDRTF	TGTGCCAGCAGTGAAGGGGGGGACCGAACGTTC
TRBV6-1	NA	TRBJ2-7	NA	CASTRPSYEQYF	TGTGCCAGCACCAGGCCCTCCTACGAGCAGTACTTC
TRBV5-1	TRBD1	TRBJ2-5	NA	CASSQTGGQETQYF	TGCGCCAGCAGCCAAACAGGGGGCCAAGAGACCCAGTACTTC
TRBV9	NA	TRBJ2-4	NA	CASSAVGRRENIQYF	TGTGCCAGCAGCGCCGTGGGGCGGCGAGAAAACATTCAGTACTTC
TRBV15	NA	TRBJ1-2	NA	CATSRDRYGYTF	TGTGCCACCAGCAGAGATCGTTATGGCTACACCTTC
TRBV6-5	NA	TRBJ2-7	NA	CASTQLSGQPYEQYF	TGTGCCAGCACTCAACTCTCCGGACAGCCTTACGAGCAGTACTTC